This T cell receptor beta chain stems from a study of OX40 agonist ivuxolimab in advanced cancers. Study-level findings and limits: Compared with CD4+, CD8+ T cells on average had more expanded clones. Clonal expansion was seen in CD4+ and CD8+ blood T cells by week 6 at 0.1 to 3.0 mg/kg.

Here immunoSEQ multiplex PCR was the method, and the copy in TCRdb shows in-frame clones only, minus some. The sample shows roughly 48,000 clones, about 85% of them seen only once. As to this clone: Its antigen is not known.

This TCR derives from an adult with an advanced solid tumor such as melanoma, head and neck, liver or kidney cancer. The starting material was CD4+ or CD8+ T cells sorted from blood, obtained in a trial of the OX40 agonist ivuxolimab.

This CDR3 reads CASSPGLSNSPLHF. The CDR3 DNA is TGTGCCAGCAGTCCGGGACTTTCGAATTCACCCCTCCACTTT. The chain links TRBV6-1 to TRBJ1-6; D is perhaps TRBD1 (5 bases). V was pared by 5 bases and J by 7 bases, with 12 bases between. The CDR3 loop spans 14 amino acids. CDR1 is MNHNS, CDR2 SASEGT, per germline.